The 16 T cell receptor beta chains reported below all come from one sample, sequenced in a study of Tregs in tolerant kidney transplant recipients. Profiled with immunoSEQ multiplex PCR; TCRdb holds only in-frame clones, not every one. The data show 60,000 to 65,000 clones, 98% seen once. The material was Tregs from blood, obtained before the transplant. Receptors were obtained from a human donor who received a combined kidney and bone marrow transplant.

The chain links TRBV7-3 to TRBJ2-5; 9 bases are shared with TRBD2. The V and J ends lost 6 bases and 4 bases, in that order; junction bases with no gene match: 9. Germline CDR1 is SGHTA and CDR2 is FQGTGA. This CDR3 has 15 residues. The chain's CDR3 is CASSFSGSSGETQYF. CDR3 sequence (DNA): TGTGCCAGCAGTTTTAGCGGGAGTAGTGGAGAGACCCAGTACTTC.

This sequence joins TRBV18 and TRBJ2-7; the match to TRBD1 covers 7 bases. CDR3 size: 15 residues. CDR1 and CDR2 (germline): KGHSH, LQKENI. The junction had 4 bases not matched to a gene; V was cut back by 1 base and J by 1 base. The CDR3 region has the DNA TGTGCCAGCTCACCACAGGGGGCTATATCCTACGAGCAGTACTTC. It is translated as CASSPQGAISYEQYF.

The gene calls are TRBV5-1 and TRBJ1-1; D is uncertain. The CDR3 has 14 amino acids. Trimming left V 1 base short and J 1 base short, with 8 bases between. Germline CDR1 reads SGHRS; CDR2 reads YFSETQ. The CDR3 DNA is TGCGCCAGCAGCTTGAGTCCAGGGAACACTGAAGCTTTCTTT. Its protein is CASSLSPGNTEAFF.

This rearrangement joins TRBV19 to TRBJ1-2; D is unresolved. V was clipped by 2 bases and J by 5 bases, with 24 bases between them. There are 18 residues in the CDR3. From germline, CDR1 is LNHDA and CDR2 SQIVND (reference sequence). The CDR3 loop is CASSIKVLVLAKEYGYTF. In DNA form, the CDR3 reads TGTGCCAGTAGTATAAAAGTCCTGGTGCTAGCAAAGGAATATGGCTACACCTTC.

The V and J genes are TRBV5-1 and TRBJ2-2, with D possibly matching TRBD2 (6 bases). The CDR3 is 14 residues long. V lost 3 bases and J 7 bases, leaving 13 bases between the germline ends. Germline V gives CDR1 SGHRS, CDR2 YFSETQ. The CDR3 nucleotides read TGCGCCAGCAGCTACGGCCAGGAGGGCGGGGAGCTGTTTTTT. Translation: CASSYGQEGGELFF.

V is TRBV19 and J is TRBJ2-3; 7 bases align to TRBD1. The germline V gene has CDR1 LNHDA and CDR2 SQIVND (reference sequence). The CDR3 has 13 amino acids. Losses at the gene ends were 10 bases for V and 5 bases for J; bases not matched to a gene: 9. The CDR3 region is CATGQALKDTQYF. The CDR3 bases are TGTGCCACAGGACAGGCCCTAAAAGATACGCAGTATTTT.

This chain connects TRBV14 to TRBJ2-7, with TRBD1 as a possible D gene (6 bases). Germline CDR1 SGHDN, CDR2 FVKESK. Between the trimmed V and J ends, which lost 9 bases and 5 bases, there was a span of 17 bases. This CDR3 contains 13 residues. DNA for the CDR3: TGTGCCAGGATGGGGGCAGGGTACAACGAGCAGTACTTC. Translation: CARMGAGYNEQYF.

The chain is built from TRBV5-4 and TRBJ2-6; D gene unclear. Germline CDR1 is SGHNT and CDR2 is YYREEE (reference sequence). This CDR3 has 17 residues. Trimming pared 0 bases from V and 0 bases from J, leaving 10 bases between. The CDR3 loop is CASSLGAPHSGANVLTF. The CDR3 nucleotides read TGTGCCAGCAGCTTGGGGGCCCCTCACTCTGGGGCCAACGTCCTGACTTTC.

V gene TRBV6-6 combines with J gene TRBJ2-2, with 12 bases identical to TRBD1. In germline, CDR1 is MNHNY, CDR2 SVGAGI (reference sequence). The CDR3 has 14 amino acids. V shed 7 bases, J shed 5 bases, and the junction held 2 bases outside the gene matches. The CDR3 loop reads CASKGQGATGELFF. CDR3 nucleotide sequence: TGTGCCAGCAAGGGACAGGGGGCAACCGGGGAGCTGTTTTTT.

This clone was picked up one time. V is TRBV7-3 and J is TRBJ2-3, with 8 nucleotides matching TRBD2. V shed 5 bases, J shed 1 base, and the junction held 5 bases outside the gene matches. Germline CDR1 reads SGHTA; CDR2 reads FQGTGA. This CDR3 is built from 15 residues. CDR3 sequence: CASSRLAYGTDTQYF. DNA of the CDR3: TGTGCCAGCAGCCGACTAGCGTATGGCACAGATACGCAGTATTTT.

This clone was observed a single time. This chain uses TRBV19 with TRBJ2-3; D remains unclear. Germline V CDR1 and CDR2: LNHDA, SQIVND (reference sequence). The CDR3 spans 11 residues. V was cut by 10 bases and J by 4 bases, with 9 bases left in between. CDR3 nucleotides: TGTGCCACTAAGTTAGCAGATACGCAGTATTTT. Translation: CATKLADTQYF.

V and J are TRBV2 and TRBJ1-2; TRBD1 agrees at 8 bases. Germline CDR1 and CDR2: SNHLY and FYNNEI. The CDR3 has 15 residues. V was clipped by 4 bases and J by 7 bases; unmatched bases: 11. Here the CDR3 reads CASSAGGRLSPGYTF. CDR3 nucleotides: TGTGCCAGCAGTGCAGGGGGCCGCCTCTCCCCTGGCTACACCTTC.

The CDR3 nucleotides are TGCAGCGCCCTGACGGAGGAGGGCACAGATACGCAGTATTTT. It encodes CSALTEEGTDTQYF. The chain joins TRBV29-1 to TRBJ2-3; D perhaps matches TRBD2 (5 bases). The V end was cut by 7 bases, the J end by 1 base, with 15 bases between. The germline CDR1 and CDR2 sequences are SQVTM and ANQGSEA. CDR3 length: 14 amino acids.

V and J are TRBV15 and TRBJ2-1, with D possibly being TRBD1 (5 bases). With 8 bases removed from V and 0 bases from J, the gap between germline ends came to 8 bases. The CDR3 length is 13 residues. CDR1 and CDR2 (germline): LNHNV, YYDKDF (reference sequence). CDR3 nucleotide sequence: TGTGCCACCGACAGTTACTCCTACAATGAGCAGTTCTTC. This translates into CATDSYSYNEQFF.

V gene TRBV7-3 combines with J gene TRBJ2-1; 9 nucleotides align to TRBD1. The CDR3 has 16 residues. Trimming took 1 base from V and 6 from J; bases not matched to a gene: 7. From germline, CDR1 is SGHTA and CDR2 FQGTGA. The DNA of the CDR3 is TGTGCCAGCAGCTTAATGCGGGGACAGGGCCTCAATGAGCAGTTCTTC. Encoded protein: CASSLMRGQGLNEQFF.

This chain links TRBV9 with TRBJ2-5; 10 nucleotides line up with TRBD2. The CDR3 has 15 amino acids. Germline CDR1 and CDR2: SGDLS and YYNGEE. Losses at the gene ends were 6 bases for V and 2 bases for J; bases not matched to a gene: 7. The CDR3 here is CASTRGLAVQETQYF. The CDR3 DNA reads as TGTGCCAGCACCCGAGGACTAGCGGTACAAGAGACCCAGTACTTC.